This T cell receptor (beta chain) is from a study of CD8 T cells in Susac syndrome. Looking at the study overall: The Susac syndrome patients were therapy-naive, on corticosteroids, or on intravenous immunoglobulin alone at blood draw.

Study-level points and caveats: There were around 16 Susac-specific public clones in total CD8+ repertoires and roughly 5 in CD8+ TEMRA repertoires.

Peripheral blood CD8+ and CD4+ T cells were profiled by TCR beta sequencing. As for this clonotype: The antigen remains unidentified.

CDR3 length: 14 amino acids. Looked up from germline, CDR1 is PRHDT and CDR2 is FYEKMQ (reference sequence). Germline trimming cut 5 bases from V and 3 bases from J; bases unmatched to any gene: 5. Random hexamers were used to reverse transcribe the RNA input (about 0.45 to 1 ug). TCRdb re-called the immunoSEQ multiplex PCR reads through MiXCR, storing one row per CDR3 protein. Among approximately 190,000 distinct CDR3 sequences listed, just under 95% were seen once. The TCR was taken from a human donor with Susac syndrome. The chain employs TRBV13 and TRBJ1-2; TRBD1 aligns across 8 bases. Sequencing input: CD8+ T cells from PBMCs. In DNA form, the CDR3 reads TGTGCCAGCAGCCCAGGACAGGGCCACTATGGCTACACCTTC. The encoded protein is CASSPGQGHYGYTF.